Below, 15 T cell receptor beta chains from the same sample are listed, as sequenced in a study of siplizumab effects on memory and regulatory T cells. Clones were read by immunoSEQ multiplex PCR, and TCRdb kept only the in-frame ones, dropping some. Of some 97,000 clones in the sample, about 90% were seen once. The source material was CD4+ T cells sorted from blood. The source of these receptors is a human donor in good health.

This sequence joins TRBV9 and TRBJ2-3, with a possible D match to TRBD2 (6 bases). Per the germline V gene, CDR1 is SGDLS and CDR2 is YYNGEE. The CDR3 is 15 residues long. V lost 3 bases and J lost 2, with 13 bases in between. The CDR3 loop reads CASSGDSGPTDTQYF. The CDR3 DNA reads TGTGCCAGCAGCGGAGATAGCGGTCCCACAGATACGCAGTATTTT.

The chain links TRBV7-9 to TRBJ1-4; 7 bases match TRBD1. In germline, CDR1 is SEHNR, CDR2 FQNEAQ (reference sequence). The length of the CDR3 is 14 residues. Germline trimming cut 8 bases from V and 3 bases from J; bases unmatched to any gene: 6. DNA of the CDR3: TGTGCCAGCGGACGACAGGGCGCTAATGAAAAACTGTTTTTT. It translates to CASGRQGANEKLFF.

The V gene is TRBV6-5, the J gene TRBJ1-1; no firm D call. The CDR3 is made up of 13 amino acids. Trimming removed 5 bases at V and 1 base at J, with 8 bases between. CDR1 and CDR2 (germline): MNHEY, SVGAGI. In DNA, the CDR3 is TGTGCCAGCAGTCCCCCGGGGAACACTGAAGCTTTCTTT. Protein: CASSPPGNTEAFF.

The chain is built from TRBV18 and TRBJ2-5, with 7 bases that match TRBD2. The germline CDR1 and CDR2 sequences are KGHSH and LQKENI. The CDR3 has 14 residues. V shed 3 bases, J shed 1 base, and the junction held 2 bases outside the gene matches. CDR3 bases: TGTGCCAGCTCACCGCGGGGGACCCAAGAGACCCAGTACTTC. Its translation is CASSPRGTQETQYF.

This chain links TRBV7-2 with TRBJ2-5; the D gene is possibly TRBD1 (6 bases). Trimming left V 3 bases short and J 4 bases short, with 9 bases between. The germline gives CDR1 SGHTA, CDR2 FQGNSA. The CDR3 is made up of 13 amino acids. In DNA, the CDR3 is TGTGCCAGCAGCTTCCCAGGGGTAGAGACCCAGTACTTC. Amino acid sequence: CASSFPGVETQYF.

The gene calls are TRBV2 and TRBJ1-1; 7 nucleotides agree with TRBD1. CDR3 length: 14 amino acids. In germline, CDR1 is SNHLY, CDR2 FYNNEI. With 4 bases clipped from V and 5 bases from J, the junction kept 7 bases outside the gene matches. This chain's CDR3 is CASSGQAGGTEAFF. The DNA for the CDR3 is TGTGCCAGCAGTGGGCAGGCAGGGGGGACTGAAGCTTTCTTT.

V and J are TRBV9 and TRBJ1-5; no firm D call. The germline CDR1 and CDR2 sequences are SGDLS and YYNGEE. This CDR3 has 15 amino acids. V lost 2 bases to trimming and J lost 3 bases, with 12 bases between them. CDR3 protein: CASSVSGEPNQPQHF. The CDR3 DNA is TGTGCCAGCAGCGTCTCAGGAGAACCCAATCAGCCCCAGCATTTT.

V gene TRBV19 combines with J gene TRBJ2-6; 8 bases are shared with TRBD1. The CDR3 runs 16 residues. Germline-derived CDR1 and CDR2 are LNHDA and SQIVND (reference sequence). Trimming cost V 5 bases and J 0 bases; bases outside gene matches: 3. The DNA for the CDR3 is TGTGCCAGTAGTTGGACAGGGCTCTCTGGGGCCAACGTCCTGACTTTC. Amino acids: CASSWTGLSGANVLTF.

The chain has TRBV6-1 and TRBJ1-2; D possibly corresponds to TRBD1 (5 bases). The CDR3 spans 13 residues. Germline values: CDR1 MNHNS, CDR2 SASEGT. The V and J ends lost 8 bases and 12 bases respectively, with 22 bases between them. In DNA, the CDR3 is TGTGCCAGCCTATCCCTGGGGAGTGGGGGTGACACCTTC. It translates to CASLSLGSGGDTF.

This sequence joins TRBV10-2 and TRBJ2-5, with 7 bases identical to TRBD2. This CDR3 has 12 residues. In germline, CDR1 is WSHSY, CDR2 SAAADI. Trimming cost V 7 bases and J 5 bases; bases outside gene matches: 4. The CDR3 spells CASMRRGETQYF. CDR3 DNA: TGCGCCAGCATGCGGCGGGGGGAGACCCAGTACTTC.

The chain uses TRBV19 and TRBJ2-6; 8 nucleotides agree with TRBD1. The J segment lost 16 bases and the V segment lost 3 bases, leaving 5 bases of the junction unmatched. Germline V gives CDR1 LNHDA, CDR2 SQIVND (reference sequence). The CDR3 loop spans 12 amino acids. CDR3 nucleotide sequence: TGTGCCAGTAGTATTCGGACAGGGCAGCTGACTTTC. This translates into CASSIRTGQLTF.

The rearrangement joins TRBV4-3 to TRBJ1-2, with D possibly TRBD1 on 5 matching bases. This CDR3 contains 13 residues. The V end lost 4 bases, the J end lost 4 bases, and 10 bases lay between the germline ends. CDR1 and CDR2 (germline): LGHNA, YSLEER. CDR3 region: CASSPQVSYGYTF. DNA of the CDR3: TGCGCCAGCAGCCCACAGGTTTCCTATGGCTACACCTTC.

The chain carries TRBV6-1 and TRBJ1-5; 10 bases are shared with TRBD1. This CDR3 has 15 amino acids. Germline trimming cut 7 bases from V and 6 bases from J; bases unmatched to any gene: 9. Germline CDR1 reads MNHNS; CDR2 reads SASEGT. For the CDR3, the DNA is TGTGCCAGCATCGAATCGACAGGGGGCTTTCAGCCCCAGCATTTT. Protein: CASIESTGGFQPQHF.

J is TRBJ1-5 and V is TRBV2; TRBD1 might be the D (5 bases). The CDR3 consists of 15 residues. Trimming took 6 bases from V and 6 from J, leaving 18 bases between them. CDR1 and CDR2 from the germline V gene are SNHLY and FYNNEI. The CDR3 DNA follows: TGTGCCAGCAGAGGGGAAGGCCAGGTTGGTCAGCCCCAGCATTTT. Residues: CASRGEGQVGQPQHF.

This rearrangement joins TRBV7-9 to TRBJ2-2; D call uncertain. Germline V gene lookup returns CDR1 SEHNR and CDR2 FQNEAQ (reference sequence). V lost 1 base, J lost 1 base, and 16 bases lay in between. The CDR3 has 18 residues. CDR3 nucleotide sequence: TGTGCCAGCAGCTTAGTCCTCTTTTCCGAAAGGAACACCGGGGAGCTGTTTTTT. Encoded protein: CASSLVLFSERNTGELFF.